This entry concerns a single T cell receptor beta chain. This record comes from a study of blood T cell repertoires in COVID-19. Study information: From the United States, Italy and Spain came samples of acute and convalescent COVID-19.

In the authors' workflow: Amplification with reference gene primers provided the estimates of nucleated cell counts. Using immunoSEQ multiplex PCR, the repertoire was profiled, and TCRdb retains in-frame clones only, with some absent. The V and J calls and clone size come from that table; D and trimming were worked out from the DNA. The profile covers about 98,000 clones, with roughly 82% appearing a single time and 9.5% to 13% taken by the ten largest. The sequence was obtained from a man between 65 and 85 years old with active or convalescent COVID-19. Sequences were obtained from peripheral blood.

The CDR3 sequence is CASSDWGGTDTQYF. The CDR3 DNA is TGTGCCAGCAGTGACTGGGGGGGCACAGATACGCAGTATTTT. This chain joins TRBV2 and TRBJ2-3; weak D call: TRBD2 (6 bases). This CDR3 region has 14 residues. Germline assignment: CDR1 SNHLY and CDR2 FYNNEI. Trimming cost V 3 bases and J 1 base, with 8 bases left between them.